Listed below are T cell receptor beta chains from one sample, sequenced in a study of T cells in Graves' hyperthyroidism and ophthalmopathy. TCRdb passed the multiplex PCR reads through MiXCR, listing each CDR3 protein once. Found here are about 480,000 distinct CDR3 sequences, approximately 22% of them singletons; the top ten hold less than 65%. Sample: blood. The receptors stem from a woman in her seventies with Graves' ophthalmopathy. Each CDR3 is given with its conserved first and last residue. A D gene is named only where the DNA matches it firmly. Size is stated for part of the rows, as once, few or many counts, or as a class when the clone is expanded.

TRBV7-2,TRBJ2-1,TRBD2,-,CASSLSGSPYNEQFF,TGTGCCAGCAGCTTAAGCGGGAGCCCCTACAATGAGCAGTTCTTC
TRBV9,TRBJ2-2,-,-,CASSLTGEQELFF,TGTGCCAGCAGCCTAACGGGCGAGCAGGAGCTGTTTTTT
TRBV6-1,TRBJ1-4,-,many,CASSGSSNEKLFF,TGTGCCAGCAGCGGCAGTTCTAATGAAAAACTGTTTTTT
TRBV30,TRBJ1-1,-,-,CAWSGGVMNTEAFF,TGTGCCTGGAGTGGAGGGGTAATGAACACTGAAGCTTTCTTT
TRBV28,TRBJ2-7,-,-,CASTSGPYEQYF,TGTGCCAGCACGTCGGGGCCCTACGAGCAGTACTTC
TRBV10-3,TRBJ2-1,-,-,CAISESPTNEQFF,TGTGCCATCAGTGAGTCCCCAACCAATGAGCAGTTCTTC
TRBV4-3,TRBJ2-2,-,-,CASSIRDHTNTGELFF,TGCGCCAGCAGCATACGGGACCATACCAACACCGGGGAGCTGTTTTTT
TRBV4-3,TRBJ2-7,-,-,CASSQGYTGDFSYEQYF,TGCGCCAGCAGCCAAGGATACACAGGGGACTTCTCCTACGAGCAGTACTTC
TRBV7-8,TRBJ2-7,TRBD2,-,CASSLGGGLGNYEQYF,TGTGCCAGCAGCTTGGGTGGGGGACTAGGGAACTACGAGCAGTACTTC
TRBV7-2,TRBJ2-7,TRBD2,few,CASSLVRTSGNHEQYF,TGTGCCAGCAGCTTAGTTAGGACTAGCGGGAATCACGAGCAGTACTTC
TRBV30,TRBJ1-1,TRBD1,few,CASTWDRENTEAFF,TGTGCCTCAACCTGGGACAGAGAGAACACTGAAGCTTTCTTT
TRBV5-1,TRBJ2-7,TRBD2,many,CASSWTSGSGEQYF,TGCGCCAGCAGCTGGACTAGCGGGAGTGGAGAGCAGTACTTC
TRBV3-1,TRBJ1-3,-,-,CASCESGAPGNTIYF,TGTGCCAGTTGCGAGTCGGGCGCTCCCGGAAACACCATATATTTT
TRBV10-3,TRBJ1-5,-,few,CAISESGRGSNQPQHF,TGTGCCATCAGTGAGTCGGGAAGGGGTAGCAATCAGCCCCAGCATTTT
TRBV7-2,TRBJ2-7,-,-,CASSLGREAYEQYF,TGTGCCAGCAGCTTAGGCAGGGAGGCCTACGAGCAGTACTTC
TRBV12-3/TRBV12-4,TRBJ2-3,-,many,CASSLIDTQYF,TGTGCCAGCAGTTTAATAGATACGCAGTATTTT
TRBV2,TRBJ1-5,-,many,CASSQGTPSNQPQHF,TGTGCCAGCAGTCAAGGGACACCTAGCAATCAGCCCCAGCATTTT
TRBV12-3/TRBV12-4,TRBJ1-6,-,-,CASSLNSPLHF,TGTGCCAGCAGTTTAAATTCACCCCTCCACTTT
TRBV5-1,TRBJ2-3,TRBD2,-,CASSPGTRADTQYF,TGCGCCAGCAGCCCCGGGACTAGAGCGGATACGCAGTATTTT
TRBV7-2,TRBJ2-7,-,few,CASSLFRAYEQYF,TGTGCCAGCAGCTTATTCAGGGCCTACGAGCAGTACTTC
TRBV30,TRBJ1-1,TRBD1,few,CAWSGGQGINTEAFF,TGTGCCTGGAGTGGGGGACAGGGAATAAACACTGAAGCTTTCTTT
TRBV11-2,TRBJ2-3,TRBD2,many,CASSRLAGGRTDTQYF,TGTGCCAGCAGCCGACTAGCGGGAGGACGGACAGATACGCAGTATTTT
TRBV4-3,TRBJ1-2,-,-,CASSPPGGAGNGYTF,TGCGCCAGCAGCCCTCCGGGGGGCGCGGGTAATGGCTACACCTTC
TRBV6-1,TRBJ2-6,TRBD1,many,CASTPGQGVAGANVLTF,TGTGCCAGCACCCCGGGACAGGGTGTAGCTGGGGCCAACGTCCTGACTTTC
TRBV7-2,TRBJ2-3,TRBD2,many,CASSWGLAGRGDTQYF,TGTGCCAGCAGCTGGGGACTAGCGGGGAGGGGAGATACGCAGTATTTT
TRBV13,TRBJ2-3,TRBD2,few,CASSLKAGWGDTQYF,TGTGCCAGCAGCTTGAAAGCGGGATGGGGAGATACGCAGTATTTT
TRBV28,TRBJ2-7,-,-,CASTPRGYIHEQYF,TGTGCCAGCACCCCGAGGGGGTATATCCACGAGCAGTACTTC
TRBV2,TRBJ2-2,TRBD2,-,CACNSLAGTGELFF,TGTGCCTGCAACTCACTAGCGGGGACCGGGGAGCTGTTTTTT
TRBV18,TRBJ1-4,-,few,CASSPGTFNEKLFF,TGTGCCAGCTCACCGGGGACATTTAATGAAAAACTGTTTTTT
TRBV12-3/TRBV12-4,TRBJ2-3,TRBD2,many,CASILGAGGLVADTQYF,TGTGCCAGCATCCTAGGGGCGGGGGGCCTCGTGGCAGATACGCAGTATTTT
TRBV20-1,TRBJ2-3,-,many,CSARALAEGTDTQYF,TGCAGTGCTAGAGCGTTGGCAGAGGGCACAGATACGCAGTATTTT
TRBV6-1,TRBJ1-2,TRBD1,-,CASSSYSGTGTSLSGYTF,TGTGCCAGCAGTTCTTACTCCGGGACAGGGACCTCCCTCTCTGGCTACACCTTC
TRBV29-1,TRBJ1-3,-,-,CSVKNPAGNTIYF,TGCAGCGTTAAAAACCCCGCTGGAAACACCATATATTTT
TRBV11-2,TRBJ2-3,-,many,CASSPGSWRGLSTDTQYF,TGTGCCAGCAGCCCCGGGAGCTGGCGGGGGCTTAGCACAGATACGCAGTATTTT